Reported below is one TCR beta chain. Regarding treatment: preoperative locoregional IRX-2 cytokine immunotherapy. Samples came from a phase Ib trial of preoperative locoregional IRX-2 cytokine immunotherapy. Libraries were prepared by immunoSEQ multiplex PCR; TCRdb keeps only in-frame clonotypes and omits some of them. The sample has under 40,000 clones, just under 90% seen once. This record belongs to a study of preoperative IRX-2 immunotherapy in early breast cancer. CDR1 and CDR2 (germline): SGHNT, YENEEA. CDR3 length: 14 amino acids. Trimming shortened V by 1 base and J by 7 bases, and 11 bases separated the two germline ends.

The clonotype was recovered from a human donor with breast cancer. V and J are TRBV11-3 and TRBJ2-1; D might be TRBD2 (6 bases). The source was tumor tissue, collected after IRX-2 immunotherapy. This chain's CDR3 is CASSLGGTRNEQFF. The CDR3 DNA reads as TGTGCCAGCAGCTTAGGCGGGACGCGGAATGAGCAGTTCTTC.